This T cell receptor beta chain was retrieved from a study of T cell responses to AZD1222 COVID-19 vaccine. Germline V gene sequence: CDR1 GTSNPN, CDR2 SVGIG (reference sequence). Trimming removed 3 bases from V and 7 bases from J; junction bases left unmatched: 3. The CDR3 covers 13 residues. Some clones are missing from TCRdb's copy, which holds only in-frame ones; the method was immunoSEQ multiplex PCR. The table has 130,000 to 150,000 clones, 91% seen once. The specimen comprised peripheral blood, sampled 28 days after the second AZD1222 dose. This sequence was found in an adult who received the AZD1222 COVID-19 vaccine. The chain is built from TRBV30 and TRBJ1-4; 9 bases map to TRBD1. CDR3 loop: CAWRDRGIEKLFF. The CDR3 region has the DNA TGTGCCTGGAGGGACAGGGGAATTGAAAAACTGTTTTTT.